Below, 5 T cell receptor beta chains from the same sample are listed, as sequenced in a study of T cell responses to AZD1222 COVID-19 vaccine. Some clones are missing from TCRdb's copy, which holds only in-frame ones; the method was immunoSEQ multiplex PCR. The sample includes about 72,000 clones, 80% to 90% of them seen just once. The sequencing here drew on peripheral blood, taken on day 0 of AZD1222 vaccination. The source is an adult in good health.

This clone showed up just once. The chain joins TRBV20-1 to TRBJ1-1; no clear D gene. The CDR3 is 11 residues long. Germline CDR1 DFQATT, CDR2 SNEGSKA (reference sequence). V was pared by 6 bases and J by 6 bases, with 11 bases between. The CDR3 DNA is TGCAGTGCGCTCGGAGGGTCTGAAGCTTTCTTT. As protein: CSALGGSEAFF.

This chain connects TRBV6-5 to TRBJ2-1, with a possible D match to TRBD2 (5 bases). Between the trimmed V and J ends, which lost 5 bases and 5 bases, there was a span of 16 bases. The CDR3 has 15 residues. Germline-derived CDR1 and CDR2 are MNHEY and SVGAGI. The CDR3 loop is CASSNSGRSHNEQFF. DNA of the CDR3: TGTGCCAGCAGTAACAGCGGACGTAGTCACAATGAGCAGTTCTTC.

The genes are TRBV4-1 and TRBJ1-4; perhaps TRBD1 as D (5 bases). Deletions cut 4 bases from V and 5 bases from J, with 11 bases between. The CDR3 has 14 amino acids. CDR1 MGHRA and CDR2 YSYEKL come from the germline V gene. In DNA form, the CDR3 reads TGCGCCAGCAGCCTGACAGAAAGGAATGAAAAACTGTTTTTT. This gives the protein CASSLTERNEKLFF.

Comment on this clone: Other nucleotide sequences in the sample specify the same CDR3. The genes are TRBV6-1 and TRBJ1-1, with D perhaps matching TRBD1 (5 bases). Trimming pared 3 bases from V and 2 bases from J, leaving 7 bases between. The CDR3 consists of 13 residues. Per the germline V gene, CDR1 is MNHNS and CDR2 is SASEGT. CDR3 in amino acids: CASSETANTEAFF. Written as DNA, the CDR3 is TGTGCCAGCAGTGAGACAGCCAACACTGAAGCTTTCTTT.

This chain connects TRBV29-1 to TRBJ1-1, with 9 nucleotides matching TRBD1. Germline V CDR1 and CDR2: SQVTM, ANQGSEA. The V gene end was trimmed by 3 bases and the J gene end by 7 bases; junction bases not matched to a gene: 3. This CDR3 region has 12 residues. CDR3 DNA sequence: TGCAGCGTTGAGGGACAGGGTAGTGAAGCTTTCTTT. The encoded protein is CSVEGQGSEAFF.